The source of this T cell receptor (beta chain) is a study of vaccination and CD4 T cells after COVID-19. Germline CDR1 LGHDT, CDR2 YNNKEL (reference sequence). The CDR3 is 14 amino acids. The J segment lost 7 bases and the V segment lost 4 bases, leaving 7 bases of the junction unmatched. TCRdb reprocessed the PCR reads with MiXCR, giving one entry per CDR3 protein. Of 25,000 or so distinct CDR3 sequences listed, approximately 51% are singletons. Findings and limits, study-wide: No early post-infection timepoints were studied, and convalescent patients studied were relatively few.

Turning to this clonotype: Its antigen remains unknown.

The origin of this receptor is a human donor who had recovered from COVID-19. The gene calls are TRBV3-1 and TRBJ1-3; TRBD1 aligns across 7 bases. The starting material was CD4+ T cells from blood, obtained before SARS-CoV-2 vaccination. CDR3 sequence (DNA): TGTGCCAGCAGCCTAGGCAGGGGGACGAACACCATATATTTT. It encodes CASSLGRGTNTIYF.